A single sample is the source of the 29 T cell receptor beta chains below, sequenced in a study of blood T cell repertoires in COVID-19. Clones were read by immunoSEQ multiplex PCR, and TCRdb kept only the in-frame ones, dropping some. The sample has about 480,000 clones; roughly nine tenths are singletons. Sequences were obtained from peripheral blood. All receptors derive from a woman in her forties or fifties with COVID-19, enrolled during active disease.

V usage is TRBV2 and J usage is TRBJ1-6; D uncertain. This CDR3 contains 15 residues. V lost 2 bases and J lost 3, with 8 bases in between. Per the germline V gene, CDR1 is SNHLY and CDR2 is FYNNEI. CDR3 in DNA: TGTGCCAGCAGTGAACTAAGCCTCTATAATTCACCCCTCCACTTT. This codes for CASSELSLYNSPLHF.

Here the CDR3 DNA reads TGTGCCAGCAGAGAGGACAGACAAGAACCCCTCCACTTT. This gives the protein CASREDRQEPLHF. The chain employs TRBV19 and TRBJ1-6, with D perhaps TRBD1 (6 bases). The CDR3 loop spans 13 amino acids. The V end lost 9 bases, the J end lost 12 bases, and 18 bases lay between the germline ends. Germline V gives CDR1 LNHDA, CDR2 SQIVND (reference sequence).

This clone was detected a few times. The chain combines TRBV7-9 with TRBJ1-1; no clear D gene. Trimming removed 11 bases from V and 6 bases from J, with 16 bases in between. This CDR3 comprises 12 residues. From germline, CDR1 is SEHNR and CDR2 FQNEAQ (reference sequence). CDR3 protein: CAGSPEAAEAFF. CDR3 DNA sequence: TGTGCCGGATCTCCCGAGGCCGCTGAAGCTTTCTTT.

The chain is built from TRBV5-1 and TRBJ2-7; TRBD2 matches at 13 bases. Germline values: CDR1 SGHRS, CDR2 YFSETQ. This CDR3 comprises 16 residues. The J segment lost 2 bases and the V segment lost 0 bases, leaving 2 bases of the junction unmatched. The CDR3 bases are TGCGCCAGCAGCTTGGGGACTAGCGGGGGAGCCTACGAGCAGTACTTC. This sequence encodes CASSLGTSGGAYEQYF.

The chain links TRBV3-1 (or the pseudogene TRBV3-2) to TRBJ2-1, with TRBD2 matching 12 bases. Losses at the gene ends were 4 bases for V and 7 bases for J; bases not matched to a gene: 8. Germline V CDR1 and CDR2: LGHDT, YNNKEL (reference sequence). The length of the CDR3 is 16 residues. This CDR3 is CASSPLAGGLGNEQFF. In DNA, the CDR3 is TGTGCCAGCAGCCCCCTAGCGGGGGGGCTGGGGAATGAGCAGTTCTTC.

This clone was found a few times. The rearrangement uses TRBV3-1 (or the pseudogene TRBV3-2) and TRBJ1-2; D is perhaps TRBD1 (5 bases). This CDR3 spans 13 amino acids. Germline CDR1 reads LGHDT; CDR2 reads YNNKEL (reference sequence). V lost 1 base and J 12 bases, leaving 15 bases between the germline ends. CDR3 coding DNA: TGTGCCAGCAGCCAAGGCGGGACGCTGGATAACACCTTC. Protein: CASSQGGTLDNTF.

This sequence joins TRBV2 and TRBJ1-6, with no clear D. This CDR3 is built from 12 residues. Trimming removed 2 bases at V and 12 bases at J, with 8 bases between. CDR1 is SNHLY and CDR2 is FYNNEI in the germline V gene. The CDR3 DNA reads as TGTGCCAGCAGTGAAATCCGGTTACCCCTCCACTTT. Its protein is CASSEIRLPLHF.

V gene TRBV29-1 combines with J gene TRBJ1-4; D perhaps matches TRBD1 (5 bases). The CDR3 covers 14 residues. Germline lookup yields CDR1 SQVTM and CDR2 ANQGSEA. The V end lost 2 bases, the J end lost 8 bases, and 15 bases lay between the germline ends. The CDR3, as DNA: TGCAGCGTTGAAACGGGGGGTTTTAACGAAAAACTGTTTTTT. Protein sequence: CSVETGGFNEKLFF.

The chain is built from TRBV19 and TRBJ1-5; possible D gene TRBD1, 5 bases. Trimming shortened V by 6 bases and J by 6 bases, and 21 bases separated the two germline ends. The CDR3 is made up of 16 amino acids. The germline V gene encodes CDR1 LNHDA and CDR2 SQIVND (reference sequence). DNA of the CDR3: TGTGCCAGTAGCACCGTAAGTCCCGGGGGGTCTCAGCCCCAGCATTTT. It codes for CASSTVSPGGSQPQHF.

This clone has more than one count but fewer than ten. The CDR3 nucleotides read TGTGCCAGCAGCTCTACAGGGGGCCCAGATACGCAGTATTTT. Protein product: CASSSTGGPDTQYF. The chain links TRBV7-9 to TRBJ2-3; 9 nucleotides match TRBD1. Losses at the gene ends were 4 bases for V and 4 bases for J; bases not matched to a gene: 3. This CDR3 has 14 residues. The germline V gene encodes CDR1 SEHNR and CDR2 FQNEAQ (reference sequence).

The chain joins TRBV15 to TRBJ1-4; a possible D gene is TRBD1 (6 bases). From germline, CDR1 is LNHNV and CDR2 YYDKDF (reference sequence). The CDR3 is made up of 17 amino acids. Trimming left V 5 bases short and J 8 bases short, with 24 bases between. CDR3 sequence (DNA): TGTGCCACCAGCGGATGGGGGCCTTGGGTGTCTGGGGAAAAACTGTTTTTT. Residues: CATSGWGPWVSGEKLFF.

The chain couples TRBV30 to TRBJ1-5; tentative D call: TRBD1 (5 bases). V was clipped by 7 bases and J by 3 bases, with 16 bases between them. The CDR3 runs to 14 residues. The germline V gene has CDR1 GTSNPN and CDR2 SVGIG (reference sequence). In DNA form, the CDR3 reads TGTGCCTACCCCGGGACTTTACTCAATCAGCCCCAGCATTTT. This codes for CAYPGTLLNQPQHF.

The V and J genes are TRBV27 and TRBJ2-3; D perhaps matches TRBD1 (5 bases). The CDR3 consists of 14 residues. The V and J ends lost 0 bases and 6 bases respectively, with 10 bases between them. The germline V gene has CDR1 MNHEY and CDR2 SMNVEV (reference sequence). The CDR3 bases are TGTGCCAGCAGTTTATCGGGGCTAACCGATACGCAGTATTTT. Encoded protein: CASSLSGLTDTQYF.

The rearrangement uses TRBV7-2 and TRBJ1-2; D remains ambiguous. V gave up 5 bases and J gave up 7 bases, with 11 bases separating them. This CDR3 region has 12 residues. Germline assignment: CDR1 SGHTA and CDR2 FQGNSA. CDR3 loop: CASSRAEAGYTF. The CDR3 DNA is TGTGCCAGCAGCCGAGCAGAGGCTGGCTACACCTTC.

The chain uses TRBV11-2 and TRBJ1-2, with D possibly TRBD1 on 5 matching bases. Trimming removed 4 bases at V and 9 bases at J, with 9 bases between. The germline gives CDR1 SGHAT, CDR2 FQNNGV. The CDR3 totals 11 residues. DNA for the CDR3: TGTGCCAGCAGCTCGGGGGTTAGCTACACCTTC. It translates to CASSSGVSYTF.

The chain links TRBV6-5 to TRBJ1-1; D gene uncertain. Trimming shortened V by 2 bases and J by 3 bases, and 7 bases separated the two germline ends. The CDR3 contains 13 residues. Germline lookup yields CDR1 MNHEY and CDR2 SVGAGI. CDR3 in DNA: TGTGCCAGCAGTTACGAGCGGGACACTGAAGCTTTCTTT. This encodes CASSYERDTEAFF.

The chain combines TRBV12-5 with TRBJ2-1, with D maybe TRBD2 (5 bases). The CDR3 consists of 17 residues. The germline V and J ends were trimmed by 0 bases and 7 bases, with 19 bases remaining between them. The germline V gene encodes CDR1 LGHNT and CDR2 FRNRAP. For the CDR3, the DNA is TGTGCTAGTGGTTTGGTACCGGACGGGAACTCGTGGAATGAGCAGTTCTTC. Its protein product is CASGLVPDGNSWNEQFF. Full variable domain (rest looked up from reference TRBV12-5 and TRBJ2-1): DARVTQTPRHKVTEMGQEVTMRCQPILGHNTVFWYRQTMMQGLELLAYFRNRAPLDDSGMPKDRFSAEMPDATLATLKIQPSEPRDSAVYFCASGLVPDGNSWNEQFFGPGTRLTVL.

The rearrangement uses TRBV11-2 and TRBJ2-7; no reliable D call. CDR1 is SGHAT, CDR2 FQNNGV, per germline. V was clipped by 1 base and J by 0 bases, with 13 bases between them. This CDR3 comprises 16 residues. This CDR3 is CASSLAHDTSSYEQYF. The CDR3 coding sequence is TGTGCCAGCAGCTTAGCCCACGACACCTCCTCCTACGAGCAGTACTTC.

This rearrangement joins TRBV12-3 or TRBV12-4 to TRBJ1-2; D may be TRBD1 (6 bases). V lost 6 bases and J lost 4, with 12 bases in between. The CDR3 spans 13 residues. This CDR3 reads CASSLDSPYGYTF. The CDR3 DNA sequence: TGTGCCAGCAGCCTGGACAGTCCCTATGGCTACACCTTC.

The chain is built from TRBV27 and TRBJ2-3; D is ambiguous. The germline CDR1 and CDR2 sequences are MNHEY and SMNVEV (reference sequence). The CDR3 totals 14 residues. Trimming shortened V by 6 bases and J by 1 base, and 11 bases separated the two germline ends. The CDR3 sequence is CASSLIGRTDTQYF. The CDR3 coding sequence is TGTGCCAGCAGCCTCATTGGCCGCACAGATACGCAGTATTTT.

This clone was seen a single time. This chain joins TRBV28 and TRBJ1-2, with 7 bases lining up with TRBD1. The V segment lost 5 bases and the J segment 8 bases; nucleotides outside the gene matches: 11. This CDR3 has 14 amino acids. The germline CDR1 and CDR2 sequences are MDHEN and SYDVKM. Here the CDR3 DNA reads TGTGCCAGCAGTCCACCCGACAGGGCGACGGGCTACACCTTC. Encoded protein: CASSPPDRATGYTF.

V usage is TRBV28 and J usage is TRBJ2-5; 11 bases are a match to TRBD2. Trimming took 5 bases from V and 8 from J; bases not matched to a gene: 7. CDR1 and CDR2 (germline): MDHEN, SYDVKM. This CDR3 spans 14 amino acids. The CDR3 DNA sequence: TGTGCCAGCAGTGCACTAGCGGGGGCTGGAACCCAGTACTTC. It translates to CASSALAGAGTQYF.

This chain joins TRBV30 and TRBJ1-1; D unclear. V was pared by 1 base and J by 6 bases, with 12 bases between. Germline V lookup: CDR1 GTSNPN, CDR2 SVGIG (reference sequence). The CDR3 length is 13 residues. CDR3 sequence (DNA): TGTGCCTGGAGTGGGACGGTGGAGGCTGAAGCTTTCTTT. Translation gives CAWSGTVEAEAFF.

The chain links TRBV6-5 to TRBJ2-7, with TRBD2 identical over 7 bases. The CDR3 has 14 amino acids. With V trimmed by 2 bases and J by 6 bases, 7 bases remained unmatched. Germline V CDR1 and CDR2: MNHEY, SVGAGI. This CDR3 is CASSYGGGMGEQYF. The CDR3, as DNA: TGTGCCAGCAGTTACGGCGGGGGAATGGGCGAGCAGTACTTC.

This sequence joins TRBV7-2 and TRBJ1-1; D gene uncertain. V shed 3 bases and J shed 1 base, with 6 bases lying between them. This CDR3 spans 13 amino acids. The germline CDR1 and CDR2 sequences are SGHTA and FQGNSA. CDR3 region: CASSLTRNTEAFF. In DNA form, the CDR3 reads TGTGCCAGCAGCTTGACACGGAACACTGAAGCTTTCTTT.

This clone was counted only a few times. The chain is built from TRBV5-4 and TRBJ1-2, with 7 bases that match TRBD1. The V gene's germline CDR1 is SGHNT and CDR2 YYREEE (reference sequence). The CDR3 runs 14 residues. With V trimmed by 9 bases and J by 2 bases, 10 bases remained unmatched. The CDR3 region is CATARGQDNYGYTF. CDR3 nucleotide sequence: TGTGCCACCGCCCGCGGACAGGACAACTATGGCTACACCTTC.

The chain has TRBV11-2 and TRBJ2-1; TRBD1 aligns across 8 bases. The CDR3 is 13 amino acids. Looked up from germline, CDR1 is SGHAT and CDR2 is FQNNGV. V shed 1 base and J 8 bases; nucleotides not matched to a gene: 1. CDR3 DNA: TGTGCCAGCAGCTTAGGACAGGGGTATGAGCAGTTCTTC. Translation: CASSLGQGYEQFF.

The count of this clone is one. The V call is TRBV7-9, the J call TRBJ1-1; D not certain. The CDR3 has 12 residues. CDR1 and CDR2 from the germline V gene are SEHNR and FQNEAQ (reference sequence). Trimming left V 1 base short and J 11 bases short, with 11 bases between. The CDR3, as DNA: TGTGCCAGCAGCTTAGTCGCAGTGAACGCTTTCTTT. Its translation is CASSLVAVNAFF.

The rearrangement uses TRBV3-1 (or the pseudogene TRBV3-2) and TRBJ2-2, with D perhaps matching TRBD2 (6 bases). The CDR3 is 15 residues long. The germline V gene has CDR1 LGHDT and CDR2 YNNKEL (reference sequence). The V end was cut by 0 bases, the J end by 7 bases, with 12 bases between. CDR3 protein: CASSQDAGRNGELFF. Written as DNA, the CDR3 is TGTGCCAGCAGCCAAGACGCGGGAAGAAACGGGGAGCTGTTTTTT.